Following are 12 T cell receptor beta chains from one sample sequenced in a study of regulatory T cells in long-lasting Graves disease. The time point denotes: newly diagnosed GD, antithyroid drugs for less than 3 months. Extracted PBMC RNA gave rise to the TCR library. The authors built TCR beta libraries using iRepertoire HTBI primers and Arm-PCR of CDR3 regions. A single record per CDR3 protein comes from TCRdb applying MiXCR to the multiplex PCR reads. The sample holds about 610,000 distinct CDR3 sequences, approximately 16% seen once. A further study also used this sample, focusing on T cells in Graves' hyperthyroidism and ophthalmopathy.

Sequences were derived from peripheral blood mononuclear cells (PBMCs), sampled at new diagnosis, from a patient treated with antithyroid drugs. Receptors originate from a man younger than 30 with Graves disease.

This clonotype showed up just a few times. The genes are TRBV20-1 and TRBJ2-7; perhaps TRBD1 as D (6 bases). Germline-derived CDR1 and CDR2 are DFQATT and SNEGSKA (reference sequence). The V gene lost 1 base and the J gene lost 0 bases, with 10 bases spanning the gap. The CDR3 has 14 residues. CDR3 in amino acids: CSARVIRGSYEQYF. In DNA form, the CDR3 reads TGCAGTGCTAGAGTGATCAGGGGCTCCTACGAGCAGTACTTC.

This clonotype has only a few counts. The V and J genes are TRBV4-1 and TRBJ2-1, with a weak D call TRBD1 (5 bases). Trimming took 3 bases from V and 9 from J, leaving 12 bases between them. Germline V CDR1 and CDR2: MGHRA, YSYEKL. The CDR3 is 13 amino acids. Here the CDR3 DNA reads TGCGCCAGCAGCCATCCCCAGGGCCTTGAGCAGTTCTTC. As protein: CASSHPQGLEQFF.

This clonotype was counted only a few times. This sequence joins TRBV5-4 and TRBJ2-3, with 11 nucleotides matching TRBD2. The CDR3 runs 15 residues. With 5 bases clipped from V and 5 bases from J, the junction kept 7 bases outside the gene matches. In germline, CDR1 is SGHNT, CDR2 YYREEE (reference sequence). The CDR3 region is CASRASGRQRDTQYF. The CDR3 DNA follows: TGTGCCAGCAGGGCTAGCGGGAGGCAACGAGATACGCAGTATTTT. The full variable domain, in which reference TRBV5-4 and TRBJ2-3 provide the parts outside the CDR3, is ETGVTQSPTHLIKTRGQQVTLRCSSQSGHNTVSWYQQALGQGPQFIFQYYREEENGRGNFPPRFSGLQFPNYSSELNVNALELDDSALYLCASRASGRQRDTQYFGPGTRLTVL.

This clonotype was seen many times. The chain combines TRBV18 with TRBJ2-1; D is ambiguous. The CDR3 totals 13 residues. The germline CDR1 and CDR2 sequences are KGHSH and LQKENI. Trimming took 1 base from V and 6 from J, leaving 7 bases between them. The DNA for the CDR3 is TGTGCCAGCTCACCACAGGGTTTCAATGAGCAGTTCTTC. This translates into CASSPQGFNEQFF.

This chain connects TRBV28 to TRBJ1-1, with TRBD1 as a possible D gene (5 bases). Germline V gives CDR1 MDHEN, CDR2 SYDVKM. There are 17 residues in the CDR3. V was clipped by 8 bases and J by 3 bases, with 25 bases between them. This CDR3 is CASRKPQGGVWYTEAFF. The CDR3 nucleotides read TGTGCCAGCCGCAAGCCGCAGGGTGGGGTATGGTACACTGAAGCTTTCTTT. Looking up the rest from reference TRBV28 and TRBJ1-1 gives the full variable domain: DVKVTQSSRYLVKRTGEKVFLECVQDMDHENMFWYRQDPGLGLRLIYFSYDVKMKEKGDIPEGYSVSREKKERFSLILESASTNQTSMYLCASRKPQGGVWYTEAFFGQGTRLTVV.

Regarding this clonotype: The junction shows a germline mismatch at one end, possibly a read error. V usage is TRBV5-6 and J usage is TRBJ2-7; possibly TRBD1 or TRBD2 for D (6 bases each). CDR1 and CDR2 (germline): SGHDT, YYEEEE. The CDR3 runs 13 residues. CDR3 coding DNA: TGTGCCAGCAGCCGATTAGAGGGGGAAGGGGGGATCTTC. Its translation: CASSRLEGEGGIF.

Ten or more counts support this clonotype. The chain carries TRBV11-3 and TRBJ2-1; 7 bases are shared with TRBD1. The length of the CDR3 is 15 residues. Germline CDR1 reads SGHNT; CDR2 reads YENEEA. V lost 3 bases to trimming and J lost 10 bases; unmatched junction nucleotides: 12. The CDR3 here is CASSFDSQGVGEQFF. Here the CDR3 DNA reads TGTGCCAGCAGCTTCGATTCCCAGGGGGTTGGAGAGCAGTTCTTC.

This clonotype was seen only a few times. CDR3 region: CASSVSGSPYNEQFF. CDR3 bases: TGTGCCAGCAGTGTTAGCGGGAGCCCCTACAATGAGCAGTTCTTC. V usage is TRBV27 and J usage is TRBJ2-1, with 9 bases aligning to TRBD2. Germline V gives CDR1 MNHEY, CDR2 SMNVEV (reference sequence). The CDR3 spans 15 residues. V shed 5 bases and J 2 bases; nucleotides not matched to a gene: 4.

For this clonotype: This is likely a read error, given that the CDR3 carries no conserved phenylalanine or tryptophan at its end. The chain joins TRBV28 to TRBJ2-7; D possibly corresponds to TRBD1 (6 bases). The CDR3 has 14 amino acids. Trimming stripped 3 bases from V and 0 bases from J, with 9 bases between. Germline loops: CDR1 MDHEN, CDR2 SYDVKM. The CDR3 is CASSLTGYSYEQYL. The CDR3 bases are TGTGCCAGCAGTTTGACAGGCTACTCCTACGAGCAGTACCTC.

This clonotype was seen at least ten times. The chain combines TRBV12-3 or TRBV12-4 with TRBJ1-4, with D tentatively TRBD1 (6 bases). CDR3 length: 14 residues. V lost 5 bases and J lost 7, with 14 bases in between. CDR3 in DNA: TGTGCCAGCAGTCCCCCCACAGGGAGTGAAAAACTGTTTTTT. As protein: CASSPPTGSEKLFF.

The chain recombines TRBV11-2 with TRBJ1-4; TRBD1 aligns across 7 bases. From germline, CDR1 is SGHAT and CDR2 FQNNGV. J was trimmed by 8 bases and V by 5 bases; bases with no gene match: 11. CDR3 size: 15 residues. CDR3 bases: TGTGCCAGCAGCCCGTTCTGGACAGGAGCCGAAAAACTGTTTTTT. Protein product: CASSPFWTGAEKLFF.

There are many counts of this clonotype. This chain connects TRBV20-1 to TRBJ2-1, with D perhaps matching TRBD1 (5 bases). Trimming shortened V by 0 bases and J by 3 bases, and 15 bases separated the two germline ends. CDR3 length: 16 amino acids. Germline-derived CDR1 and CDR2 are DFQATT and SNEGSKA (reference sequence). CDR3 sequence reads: CSARDSRQGFYNEQFF. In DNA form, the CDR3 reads TGCAGTGCTAGAGACAGCCGGCAGGGATTCTACAATGAGCAGTTCTTC.